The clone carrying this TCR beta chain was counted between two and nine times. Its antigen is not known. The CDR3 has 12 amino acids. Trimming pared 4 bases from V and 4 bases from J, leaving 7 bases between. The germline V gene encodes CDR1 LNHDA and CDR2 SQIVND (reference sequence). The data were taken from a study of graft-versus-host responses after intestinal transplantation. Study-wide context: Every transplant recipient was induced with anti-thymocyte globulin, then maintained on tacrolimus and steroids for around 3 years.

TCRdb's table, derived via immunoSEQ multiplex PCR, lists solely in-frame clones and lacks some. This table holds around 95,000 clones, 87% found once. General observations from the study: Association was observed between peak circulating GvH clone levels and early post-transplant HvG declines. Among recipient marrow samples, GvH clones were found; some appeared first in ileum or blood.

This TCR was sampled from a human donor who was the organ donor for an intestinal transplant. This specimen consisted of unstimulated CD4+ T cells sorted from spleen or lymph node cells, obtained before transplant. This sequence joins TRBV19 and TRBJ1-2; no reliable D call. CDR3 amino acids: CASSTESYGYTF. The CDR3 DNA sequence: TGTGCCAGTAGTACAGAATCCTATGGCTACACCTTC. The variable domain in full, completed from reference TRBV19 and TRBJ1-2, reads DGGITQSPKYLFRKEGQNVTLSCEQNLNHDAMYWYRQDPGQGLRLIYYSQIVNDFQKGDIAEGYSVSREKKESFPLTVTSAQKNPTAFYLCASSTESYGYTFGSGTRLTVV.